This record concerns one T cell receptor beta chain sequence. What it binds is unknown. This sample is drawn from a study of blood T cells in healthy people across ages. A second about 7 to 11 cycle PCR used barcoded and J-beta primers. One entry per CDR3 protein results from TCRdb running MiXCR on the 5' RACE reads. The sample consists of some 1.8 million distinct CDR3 sequences, approximately 39% of them appearing once. Study-wide results and caveats: It was the long-lived donors that had more naive CD4+ cells and higher diversity than aged donors.

The CDR3 sequence is 12 residues long. Trimming took 3 bases from V and 6 from J, leaving 11 bases between them. Germline values: CDR1 SQVTM, CDR2 ANQGSEA. RNA extraction gave at least 5.5 micrograms of total RNA per sample. This sequence was found in a human donor in good health. Sample: blood. V and J are TRBV29-1 and TRBJ2-5, with D possibly TRBD2 on 5 matching bases. CDR3 residues: CSVDRGGKTQYF. DNA for the CDR3: TGCAGCGTTGACCGGGGTGGGAAGACCCAGTACTTC.